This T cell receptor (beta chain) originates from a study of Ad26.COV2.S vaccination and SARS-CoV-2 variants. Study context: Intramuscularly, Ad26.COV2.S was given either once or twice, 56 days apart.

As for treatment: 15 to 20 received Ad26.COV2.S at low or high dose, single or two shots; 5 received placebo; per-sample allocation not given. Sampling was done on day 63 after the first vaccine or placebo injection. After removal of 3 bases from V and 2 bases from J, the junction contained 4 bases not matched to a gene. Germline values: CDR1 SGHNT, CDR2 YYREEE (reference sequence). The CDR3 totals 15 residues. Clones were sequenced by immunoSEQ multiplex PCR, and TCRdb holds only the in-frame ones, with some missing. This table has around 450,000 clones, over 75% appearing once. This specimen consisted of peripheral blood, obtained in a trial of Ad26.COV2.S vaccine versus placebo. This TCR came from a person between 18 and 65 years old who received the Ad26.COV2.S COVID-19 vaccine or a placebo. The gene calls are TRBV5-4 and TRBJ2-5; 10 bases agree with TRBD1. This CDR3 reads CASSSGTGAQETQYF. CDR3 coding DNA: TGTGCCAGCAGCTCCGGGACAGGGGCACAAGAGACCCAGTACTTC.